The source of this T cell receptor beta chain is a study of cytomegalovirus exposure and HLA in healthy donors. Study-level results: The CMV antigen specificity of a few CMV-associated chains was confirmed through in vitro analysis. Likely technical artifact: a cluster of highly shared sequence variants. It was taken for granted in presence/absence analyses that sequencing depth across donors was roughly uniform.

Trimming removed 0 bases from V and 11 bases from J; junction bases left unmatched: 10. Germline lookup yields CDR1 LGHNA and CDR2 YNFKEQ. The CDR3 has 16 residues. The table lists this clone with a few counts. Its antigen is as yet unknown. The PCR contained 60 Vbeta and 13 Jbeta primers. This table comes from immunoSEQ multiplex PCR, and its TCRdb copy is limited to in-frame clones, with some not included. The sample consists of around 100,000 clones, around 75% of them appearing once. The sequence derives from a woman in her 30s in good health and CMV-seronegative. This chain uses TRBV4-2 with TRBJ2-3, with 11 bases that match TRBD2. Material for sequencing was PBMCs. CDR3 amino acids: CASSQESGLAASWQYF. CDR3 nucleotides: TGTGCCAGCAGCCAAGAGTCGGGACTAGCGGCTTCGTGGCAGTATTTT.